Listed below are T cell receptor beta chains from one sample, sequenced in a study of blood T cell repertoires in COVID-19. Method: immunoSEQ multiplex PCR; TCRdb's copy keeps in-frame clones and lacks some. The sample lists tens of thousands of clones, 80% to 90% seen once, with 3% to 3.5% in the top ten. Sequenced sample: peripheral blood. Source of these receptors: a human donor in a cohort sampled during active COVID-19. Both conserved end residues are part of each CDR3. Each record gives: D gene, V gene, J gene, CDR3 DNA, CDR3 protein. The D gene is left open where the match is weak.

D: TRBD2
V: TRBV9
J: TRBJ2-2
DNA: TGTGCCAGCAGCGTGGGACTAGCGGTTTCCGGGGAGCTGTTTTTT
CDR3: CASSVGLAVSGELFF

D: NA
V: TRBV7-8
J: TRBJ1-2
DNA: TGTGCCAGCAGCTTAACGGTCGCAGGGGCGAGCTATGGCTACACCTTC
CDR3: CASSLTVAGASYGYTF

D: TRBD2
V: TRBV19
J: TRBJ2-1
DNA: TGTGCCACTGCCGGGACTAGCGGCCGACACTCCTACAATGAGCAGTTCTTC
CDR3: CATAGTSGRHSYNEQFF

D: NA
V: TRBV5-4
J: TRBJ1-3
DNA: TGTGCCAGCAGCTTGCCGTCTGGAAACACCATATATTTT
CDR3: CASSLPSGNTIYF

D: NA
V: TRBV6-5
J: TRBJ2-7
DNA: TGTGCCAGCAGCCCCCGGGGCGGATCTAGCGACGAGCAGTACTTC
CDR3: CASSPRGGSSDEQYF

D: NA
V: TRBV5-1
J: TRBJ2-1
DNA: TGCGCCAGCAGCTTGGGTGTGGGAGCCCCTAGTCAGTTCTTC
CDR3: CASSLGVGAPSQFF

D: NA
V: TRBV18
J: TRBJ2-7
DNA: TGTGCCAGCTCACCATCCTCTGGGCGGGGGCCCCTCGAGCAGTACTTC
CDR3: CASSPSSGRGPLEQYF

D: NA
V: TRBV18
J: TRBJ2-3
DNA: TGTGCCAGCTCTCCGGCAGGGGGGCGGACAGATACGCAGTATTTT
CDR3: CASSPAGGRTDTQYF

D: TRBD2
V: TRBV7-6
J: TRBJ2-1
DNA: TGTGCCAGCAGCTCGCGGGAGGGGAGCTCCTACAATGAGCAGTTCTTC
CDR3: CASSSREGSSYNEQFF

D: NA
V: TRBV19
J: TRBJ2-3
DNA: TGTGCCAGTAGTATGGGGACTCTGAACGTGGATACGCAGTATTTT
CDR3: CASSMGTLNVDTQYF